One sample yielded the 15 T cell receptor beta chains listed below, sequenced in a study of T-cell reconstitution after alpha-beta-depleted transplantation in children. A TCRbeta library incorporating unique molecular identifiers was prepared. TCRdb re-derived calls from the PCR reads in MiXCR, one entry per CDR3 protein. This sample yields 200,000 to 250,000 distinct CDR3 sequences, of which about 8.4% are seen a single time; about 40% belongs to the top ten. Source: PBMCs, mostly from graft donor cells, taken 360 days after TCRalphabeta/CD19-depleted stem cell transplant. Receptor source: a male patient under 10 years old who had a stem cell transplant for acute myeloid leukemia, so the T cells may come from the graft donor.

This clonotype appeared many times. A read error may produce the germline difference seen at one junction end. The rearrangement uses TRBV12-3 or TRBV12-4 and TRBJ2-3, with D maybe TRBD1 (7 bases). CDR3 length equals 12 residues. CDR3 DNA: TGTGCCAGCAGCCTAAGTGCGGGACAGAGTAATTTT. The encoded protein is CASSLSAGQSNF.

This clonotype has only a few counts. CDR3 protein: CSAGPGQANYGYTF. The CDR3 DNA reads TGCAGTGCTGGACCGGGACAGGCGAACTATGGCTACACCTTC. The chain has TRBV20-1 and TRBJ1-2, with TRBD1 matching over 8 bases. Looked up from germline, CDR1 is DFQATT and CDR2 is SNEGSKA (reference sequence). With V trimmed by 5 bases and J by 2 bases, 7 bases remained unmatched. CDR3 length: 14 amino acids.

This clonotype was found many times. This chain joins TRBV7-9 and TRBJ2-5; 7 bases align to TRBD2. This CDR3 is 13 amino acids long. Trimming removed 4 bases from V and 4 bases from J; junction bases left unmatched: 3. Germline loops: CDR1 SEHNR, CDR2 FQNEAQ (reference sequence). CDR3 DNA sequence: TGTGCCAGCAGCTCACTAGCGAGAGAGACCCAGTACTTC. Translation: CASSSLARETQYF.

This clonotype has more than one count but fewer than ten. The chain employs TRBV4-1 and TRBJ2-7; D possibly corresponds to TRBD2 (6 bases). This CDR3 has 14 residues. V dropped 0 bases and J dropped 3 bases, with 9 bases sitting between them. CDR1 is MGHRA and CDR2 is YSYEKL in the germline V gene. CDR3 in amino acids: CASSQEGGIYEQYF. CDR3 sequence (DNA): TGCGCCAGCAGCCAAGAGGGGGGTATCTACGAGCAGTACTTC.

This clonotype has ten or more counts. The chain joins TRBV2 to TRBJ2-3; 16 positions match TRBD2. After removal of 6 bases from V and 6 bases from J, the junction contained 9 bases not matched to a gene. Germline values: CDR1 SNHLY, CDR2 FYNNEI. The CDR3 consists of 17 residues. CDR3 nucleotides: TGTGCCAGCAGCTCCGGGACTAGCGGGGGGGCCGCCGATACGCAGTATTTT. Protein: CASSSGTSGGAADTQYF.

At least ten counts were recorded for this clonotype. The chain employs TRBV5-1 and TRBJ2-1; 12 bases agree with TRBD2. The V segment lost 9 bases and the J segment 7 bases; nucleotides outside the gene matches: 5. The CDR3 spans 13 residues. Germline loops: CDR1 SGHRS, CDR2 YFSETQ. CDR3 amino acids: CATSGGAINEQFF. In DNA, the CDR3 is TGCGCCACTAGCGGGGGGGCCATAAATGAGCAGTTCTTC.

This clonotype has ten or more counts. The gene calls are TRBV27 and TRBJ1-2; D is uncertain. V was cut by 1 base and J by 4 bases, with 4 bases left in between. Germline V gene data show CDR1 as MNHEY and CDR2 as SMNVEV (reference sequence). The CDR3 extends over 12 amino acids. This CDR3 is CASSLYGYGYTF. Here the CDR3 DNA reads TGTGCCAGCAGTTTATATGGCTATGGCTACACCTTC.

This clonotype appeared many times. The rearrangement links TRBV10-3 to TRBJ1-5, with D tentatively TRBD1 (6 bases). Trimming removed 6 bases from V and 3 bases from J, with 9 bases in between. The CDR3 covers 13 residues. CDR1 ENHRY and CDR2 SYGVKD come from the germline V gene. The CDR3 bases are TGTGCCATCAGGCGGGACACCAATCAGCCCCAGCATTTT. It is translated as CAIRRDTNQPQHF.

The rearrangement joins TRBV27 to TRBJ2-7, with TRBD2 identical over 8 bases. With 2 bases clipped from V and 3 bases from J, the junction kept 12 bases outside the gene matches. This CDR3 is 17 amino acids long. Per the germline V gene, CDR1 is MNHEY and CDR2 is SMNVEV (reference sequence). Here the CDR3 DNA reads TGTGCCAGCAGTTTAAGGAAGGGGACTAGGGACAACTACGAGCAGTACTTC. It codes for CASSLRKGTRDNYEQYF.

This clonotype was counted many times. The rearrangement joins TRBV12-3 or TRBV12-4 to TRBJ2-7; TRBD1 aligns across 9 bases. Losses at the gene ends were 5 bases for V and 3 bases for J; bases not matched to a gene: 8. CDR3 size: 15 residues. As DNA, the CDR3 is TGTGCCAGCAGTCGGAAAACAGGGGGCGGCTACGAGCAGTACTTC. It codes for CASSRKTGGGYEQYF.

Comments on this clonotype: At one end the junction does not follow the germline gene, possibly because of a read error. The chain carries TRBV5-5 and TRBJ2-5, with TRBD1 identical over 9 bases. Germline values: CDR1 SGHKS, CDR2 YYEKEE (reference sequence). There are 18 residues in the CDR3. Here the CDR3 DNA reads TGTGCCAGCAGCCCCGCCAAGGGACAGGGCATAGTAGGAGAGACCCAGTACTTT. It specifies CASSPAKGQGIVGETQYF.

This clonotype was seen many times. This chain links TRBV6-6 with TRBJ2-7, with D perhaps matching TRBD1 (6 bases). This CDR3 spans 13 amino acids. CDR1 and CDR2 from the germline V gene are MNHNY and SVGAGI (reference sequence). The DNA for the CDR3 is TGTGCCAGCAGTTACGACGCCTTTGGGGGCCCCCTAGTC. Protein product: CASSYDAFGGPLV.

This clonotype came up a few times. This chain links TRBV10-3 with TRBJ2-7; D is possibly TRBD1 (9 bases). V lost 6 bases and J lost 0, with 21 bases in between. CDR3 length equals 17 residues. Germline-derived CDR1 and CDR2 are ENHRY and SYGVKD. The CDR3 loop reads CAISGGDRDLHSYEQYF. As DNA, the CDR3 is TGTGCCATCAGCGGGGGGGACAGGGACCTCCACTCCTACGAGCAGTACTTC.

This clonotype showed up just a few times. The chain is built from TRBV21-1 and TRBJ2-3; no check of the table's D call, TRBD1, against the DNA was made. TRBV21-1 counts as a pseudogene. The CDR3 sequence is 16 residues long. DNA for the CDR3: TGTGCCAGCAGCAAAGCGCTTTCAGGGGGGATAGATACGCAGTATTTT. Residues: CASSKALSGGIDTQYF.

The V gene is TRBV5-1, the J gene TRBJ2-1, with D possibly matching TRBD1 (5 bases). Trimming took 0 bases from V and 3 from J, leaving 13 bases between them. Germline V gene sequence: CDR1 SGHRS, CDR2 YFSETQ. This CDR3 region has 16 residues. This chain's CDR3 is CASSLEGRVVYNEQFF. Here the CDR3 DNA reads TGCGCCAGCAGCTTGGAGGGGCGTGTGGTCTACAATGAGCAGTTCTTC.